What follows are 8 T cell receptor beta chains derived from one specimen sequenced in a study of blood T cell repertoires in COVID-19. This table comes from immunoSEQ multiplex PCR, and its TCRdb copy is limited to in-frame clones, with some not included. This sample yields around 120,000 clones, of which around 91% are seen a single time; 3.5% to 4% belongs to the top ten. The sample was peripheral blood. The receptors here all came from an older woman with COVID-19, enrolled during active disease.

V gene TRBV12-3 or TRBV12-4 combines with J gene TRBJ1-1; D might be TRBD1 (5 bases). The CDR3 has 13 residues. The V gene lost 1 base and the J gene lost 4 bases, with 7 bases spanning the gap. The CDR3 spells CASSLGRVTEAFF. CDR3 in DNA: TGTGCCAGCAGTTTAGGCAGGGTCACTGAAGCTTTCTTT.

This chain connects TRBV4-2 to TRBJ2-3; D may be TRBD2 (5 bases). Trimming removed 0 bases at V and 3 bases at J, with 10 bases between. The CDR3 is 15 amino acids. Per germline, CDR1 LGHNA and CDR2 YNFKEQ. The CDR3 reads CASSQERELTDTQYF. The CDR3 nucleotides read TGTGCCAGCAGCCAAGAGAGGGAGTTAACAGATACGCAGTATTTT.

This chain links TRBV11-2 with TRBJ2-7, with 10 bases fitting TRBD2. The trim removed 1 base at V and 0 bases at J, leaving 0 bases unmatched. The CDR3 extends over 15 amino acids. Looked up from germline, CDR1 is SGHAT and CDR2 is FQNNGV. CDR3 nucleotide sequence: TGTGCCAGCAGCTTAGGGACTAGCGGCTCCTACGAGCAGTACTTC. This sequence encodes CASSLGTSGSYEQYF.

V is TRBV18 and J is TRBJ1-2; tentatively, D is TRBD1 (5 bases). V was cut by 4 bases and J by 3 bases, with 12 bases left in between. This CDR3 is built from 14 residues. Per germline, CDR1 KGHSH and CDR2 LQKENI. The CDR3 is CASSQGRGYYGYTF. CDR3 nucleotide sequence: TGTGCCAGCTCACAGGGGAGGGGATACTATGGCTACACCTTC.

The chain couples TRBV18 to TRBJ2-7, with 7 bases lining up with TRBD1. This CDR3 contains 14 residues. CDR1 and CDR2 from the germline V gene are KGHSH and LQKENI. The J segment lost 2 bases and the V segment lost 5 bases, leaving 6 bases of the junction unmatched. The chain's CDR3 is CASSARDRTYEQYF. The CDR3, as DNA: TGTGCCAGCTCAGCGAGGGACAGAACCTACGAGCAGTACTTC. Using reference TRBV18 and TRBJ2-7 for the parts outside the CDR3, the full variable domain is NAGVMQNPRHLVRRRGQEARLRCSPMKGHSHVYWYRQLPEEGLKFMVYLQKENIIDESGMPKERFSAEFPKEGPSILRIQQVVRGDSAAYFCASSARDRTYEQYFGPGTRLTVT.

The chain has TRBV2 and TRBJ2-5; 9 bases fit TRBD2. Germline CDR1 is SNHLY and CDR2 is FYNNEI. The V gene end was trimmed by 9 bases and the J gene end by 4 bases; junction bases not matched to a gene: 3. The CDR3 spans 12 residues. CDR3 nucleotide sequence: TGTGCCAGTCGCGGGGGGGGAGAGACCCAGTACTTC. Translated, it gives CASRGGGETQYF. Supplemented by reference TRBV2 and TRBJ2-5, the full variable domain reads EPEVTQTPSHQVTQMGQEVILRCVPISNHLYFYWYRQILGQKVEFLVSFYNNEISEKSEIFDDQFSVERPDGSNFTLKIRSTKLEDSAMYFCASRGGGETQYFGPGTRLLVL.

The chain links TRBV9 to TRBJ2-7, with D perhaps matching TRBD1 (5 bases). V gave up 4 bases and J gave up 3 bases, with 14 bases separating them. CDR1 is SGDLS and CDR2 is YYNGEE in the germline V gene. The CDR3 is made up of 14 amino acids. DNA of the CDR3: TGTGCCAGCAGCCCAGGACCAGGGTACTACGAGCAGTACTTC. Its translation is CASSPGPGYYEQYF.

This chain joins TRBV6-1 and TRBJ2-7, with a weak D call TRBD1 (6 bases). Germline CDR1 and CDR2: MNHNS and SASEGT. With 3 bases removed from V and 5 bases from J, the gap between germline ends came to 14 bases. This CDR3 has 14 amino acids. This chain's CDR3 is CASSEDDRYHEQYF. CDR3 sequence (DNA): TGTGCCAGCAGTGAGGACGACAGGTACCACGAGCAGTACTTC.